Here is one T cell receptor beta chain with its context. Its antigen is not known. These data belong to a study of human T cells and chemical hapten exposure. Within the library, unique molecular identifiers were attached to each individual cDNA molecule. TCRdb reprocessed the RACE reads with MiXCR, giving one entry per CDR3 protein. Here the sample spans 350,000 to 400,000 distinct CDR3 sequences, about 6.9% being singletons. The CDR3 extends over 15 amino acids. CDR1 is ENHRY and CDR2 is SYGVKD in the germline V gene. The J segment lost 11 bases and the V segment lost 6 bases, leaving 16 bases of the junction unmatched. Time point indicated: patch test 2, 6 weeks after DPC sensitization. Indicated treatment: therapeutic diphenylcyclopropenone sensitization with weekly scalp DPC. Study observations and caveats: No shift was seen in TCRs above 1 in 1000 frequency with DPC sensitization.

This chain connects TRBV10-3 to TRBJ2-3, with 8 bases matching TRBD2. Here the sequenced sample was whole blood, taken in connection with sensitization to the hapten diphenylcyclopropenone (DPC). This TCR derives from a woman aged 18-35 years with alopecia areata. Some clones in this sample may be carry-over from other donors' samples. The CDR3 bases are TGTGCCATCAGCCCGGCCGGGACTAGGGGGGGGAAGCAGTATTTT. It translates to CAISPAGTRGGKQYF.